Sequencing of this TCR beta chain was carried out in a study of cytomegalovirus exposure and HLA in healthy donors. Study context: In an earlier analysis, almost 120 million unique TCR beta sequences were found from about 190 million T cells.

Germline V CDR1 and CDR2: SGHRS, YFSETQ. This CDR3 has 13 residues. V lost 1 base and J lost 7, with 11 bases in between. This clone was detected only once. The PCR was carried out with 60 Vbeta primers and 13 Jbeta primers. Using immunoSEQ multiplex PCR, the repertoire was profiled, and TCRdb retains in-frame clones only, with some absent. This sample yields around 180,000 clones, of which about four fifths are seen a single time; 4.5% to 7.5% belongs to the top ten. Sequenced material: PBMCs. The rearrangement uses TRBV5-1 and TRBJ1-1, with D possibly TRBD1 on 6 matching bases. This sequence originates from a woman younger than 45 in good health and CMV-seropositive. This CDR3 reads CASSLIGQFEAFF. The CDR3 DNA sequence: TGCGCCAGCAGCTTGATCGGACAGTTTGAAGCTTTCTTT.